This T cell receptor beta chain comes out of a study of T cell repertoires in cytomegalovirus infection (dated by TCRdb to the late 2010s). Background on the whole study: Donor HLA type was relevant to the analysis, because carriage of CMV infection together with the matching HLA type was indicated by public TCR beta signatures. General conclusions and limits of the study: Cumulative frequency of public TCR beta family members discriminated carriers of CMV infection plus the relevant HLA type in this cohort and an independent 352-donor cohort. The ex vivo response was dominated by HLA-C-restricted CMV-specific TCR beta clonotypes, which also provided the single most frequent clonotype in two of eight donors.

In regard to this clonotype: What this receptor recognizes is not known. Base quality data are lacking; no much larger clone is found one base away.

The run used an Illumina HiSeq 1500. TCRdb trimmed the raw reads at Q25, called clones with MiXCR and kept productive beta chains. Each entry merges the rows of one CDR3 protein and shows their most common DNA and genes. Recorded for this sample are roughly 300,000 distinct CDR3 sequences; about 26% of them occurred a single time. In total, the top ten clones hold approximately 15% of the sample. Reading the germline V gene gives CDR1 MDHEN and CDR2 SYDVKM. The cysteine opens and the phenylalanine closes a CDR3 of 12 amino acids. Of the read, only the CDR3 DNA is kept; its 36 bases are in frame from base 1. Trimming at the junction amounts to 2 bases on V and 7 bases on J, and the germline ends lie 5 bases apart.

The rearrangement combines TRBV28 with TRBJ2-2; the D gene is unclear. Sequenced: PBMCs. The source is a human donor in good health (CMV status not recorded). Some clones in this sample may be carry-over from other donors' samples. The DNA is TGTGCCAGCAGTTTACAGGTCGGGGAGCTGTTTTTT. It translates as CASSLQVGELFF.